This TCR beta chain was retrieved from a study of blood T cell repertoires in COVID-19. The CDR3 runs 15 residues. Germline values: CDR1 SGHRS, CDR2 YFSETQ. J lost 0 bases, V lost 3 bases, and 4 bases had no gene match. Researchers sorted participants into cohorts using their self-reported clinical history. The authors' processing: Scientists estimated how many nucleated cells there were by amplifying reference gene primers. The protocol was immunoSEQ multiplex PCR, while the TCRdb copy is restricted to in-frame clones and leaves out a portion. V, J and clone size derive from that table, while D and trimming were established from the DNA sequence. This table has a few hundred thousand clones, about 90% appearing once.

The sequenced material came from PBMCs or T cells enriched from blood (not recorded which). The chain uses TRBV5-1 and TRBJ1-1; 8 bases are a match to TRBD1. The receptor comes from a woman aged 25 to 39 who had recovered from COVID-19. CDR3 amino acids: CASSSQTGVNTEAFF. For the CDR3, the DNA is TGCGCCAGCAGCTCCCAGACAGGGGTGAACACTGAAGCTTTCTTT.